This TCR beta chain derives from a study of cytomegalovirus exposure and HLA in healthy donors. General study points: Information on immune exposure was restricted to one variable (CMV serostatus).

On this clone itself: The target antigen is unknown.

Vbeta (60) and Jbeta (13) primers were used in the PCR. The assay was immunoSEQ multiplex PCR, and TCRdb's table has in-frame clones only and misses some. This table holds about 170,000 clones. CDR3 length: 15 amino acids. Trimming removed 2 bases at V and 0 bases at J, with 11 bases between. CDR1 is SGHRS, CDR2 YFSETQ, per germline. Sequenced material: PBMCs. The chain couples TRBV5-1 to TRBJ1-2; tentatively, D is TRBD1 (5 bases). This TCR was sampled from a woman aged 55-70 years in good health and CMV-seronegative. The CDR3 is CASSFDRPSNYGYTF. The CDR3 nucleotides are TGCGCCAGCAGCTTCGACAGACCCTCTAACTATGGCTACACCTTC.